This TCR beta chain appears in the sequencing data of a study of blood T cell repertoires in COVID-19 (dated by TCRdb to 2020 to 2021). Broadly, across the study: The collaborator samples originated in the United States, Italy and Spain and spanned the acute and convalescent phases of COVID-19. The material from the prospective study consisted of cDNA or gDNA derived from T cells, B-cell-depleted T cells, or PBMCs. Subjects who had been exposed to COVID-19, were actively infected with it, or had recovered from it provided the deeply sampled blood TCRbeta repertoires that made up the dataset. A freely available public database, intended as a resource for researchers studying the immune response to SARS-CoV-2, is where the repertoires were released. The samples were drawn from two sources: the first 160 participants of the ongoing ImmuneRACE study, and 1,254 subjects contributed by 6 global collaborators. Nearly every sample came with metadata listing a de-identified subject ID, COVID-19 status, age in years and sex. Where available, HLA class I and class II types were taken from metadata supplied by the sample provider and were not determined by assay-based typing. Beyond this particular receptor, the publication reports: How much clinical and demographic metadata was included differed by source and by participant, and the metadata was provided uncurated.

As encoded in the germline V gene, CDR1 is SGDLS while CDR2 is YYNGEE. The CDR3 numbers 14 residues from cysteine through phenylalanine. The kept DNA is CDR3 alone, 42 bases in frame from the first base. The germline V end is reduced by 4 bases and the J end by 3 bases; junction bases left unmatched: 7. The immunoSEQ Assay, a bias-controlled multiplex PCR, was used to amplify TCRbeta CDR3 regions from genomic DNA. Per the source publication's procedure: Within the assay, amplification of reference gene primers was used to estimate how many nucleated cells each sample contained. Sequence reads were collapsed and filtered to measure the absolute abundance of every unique TCRbeta CDR3 rearrangement. For each sample, productive Simpson clonality was calculated by taking the square root of Simpson's diversity index across productive rearrangements. In its TCRdb copy, this immuneACCESS table keeps in-frame sequences only and misses some clones. Where compared with another copy, unresolved V genes explain less than half of these, and the others have no known cause. V and J calls and clone size are copied from that table; D and trimming were computed from the DNA. Recorded for this sample are approximately 170,000 clones; roughly nine tenths of them occurred a single time. In total, the top ten clones hold over 9.5% of the sample.

The table lists this clone with a few counts. Its antigen is not yet known. No much larger clone is present one base from it, and per-base qualities are unavailable. At one collaborating source in Seattle, patients were enrolled during active infection and were followed longitudinally through the course of disease. Each collaborating institution followed its own protocols to collect whole blood in K2EDTA tubes. For TCRbeta analysis, collaborator samples were shipped as frozen whole blood, as isolated PBMCs, or as DNA extracted from either sample type. The receptor's source is a woman in her sixties or seventies with COVID-19, enrolled during active disease. Sample: peripheral blood. In this chain, TRBV9 is recombined with TRBJ2-7, with 7 bases matching TRBD2. The CDR3 region has the sequence CASSLRSGIYEQYF. The nucleotide sequence reads as follows: TGTGCCAGCAGCCTAAGAAGCGGGATCTACGAGCAGTACTTC. When the CDR3 is completed using the reference TRBV9 and TRBJ2-7 genes on either side, the full variable domain is DSGVTQTPKHLITATGQRVTLRCSPRSGDLSVYWYQQSLDQGLQFLIQYYNGEERAKGNILERFSAQQFPDLHSELNLSSLELGDSALYFCASSLRSGIYEQYFGPGTRLTVT.